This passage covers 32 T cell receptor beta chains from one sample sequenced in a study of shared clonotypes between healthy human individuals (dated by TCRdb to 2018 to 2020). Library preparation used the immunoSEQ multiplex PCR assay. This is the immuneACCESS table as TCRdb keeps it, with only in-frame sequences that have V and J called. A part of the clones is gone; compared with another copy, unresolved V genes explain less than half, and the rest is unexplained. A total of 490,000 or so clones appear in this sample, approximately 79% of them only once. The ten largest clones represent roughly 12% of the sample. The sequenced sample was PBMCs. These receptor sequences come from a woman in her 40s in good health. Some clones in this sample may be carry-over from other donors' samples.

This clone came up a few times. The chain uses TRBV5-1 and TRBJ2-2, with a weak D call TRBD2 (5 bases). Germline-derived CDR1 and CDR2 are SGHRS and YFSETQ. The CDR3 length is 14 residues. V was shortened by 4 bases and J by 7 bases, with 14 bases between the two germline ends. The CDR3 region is CASSPRGLGGELFF. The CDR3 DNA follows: TGCGCCAGCAGCCCCAGAGGGTTGGGCGGGGAGCTGTTTTTT.

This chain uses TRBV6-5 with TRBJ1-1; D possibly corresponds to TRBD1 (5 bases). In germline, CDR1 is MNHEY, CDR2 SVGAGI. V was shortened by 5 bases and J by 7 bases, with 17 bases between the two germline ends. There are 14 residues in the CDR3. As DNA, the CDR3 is TGTGCCAGCAGTGATACTCCCACAGGAGTTGAAGCTTTCTTT. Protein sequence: CASSDTPTGVEAFF.

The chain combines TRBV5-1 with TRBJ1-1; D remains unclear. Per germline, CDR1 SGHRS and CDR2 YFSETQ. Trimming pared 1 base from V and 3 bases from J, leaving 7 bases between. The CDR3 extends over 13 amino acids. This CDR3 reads CASSLWQDTEAFF. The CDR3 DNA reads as TGCGCCAGCAGCTTGTGGCAGGACACTGAAGCTTTCTTT.

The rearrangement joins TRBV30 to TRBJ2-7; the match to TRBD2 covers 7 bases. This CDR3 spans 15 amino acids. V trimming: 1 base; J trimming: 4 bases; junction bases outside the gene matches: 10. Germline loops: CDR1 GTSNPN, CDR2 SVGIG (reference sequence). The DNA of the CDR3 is TGTGCCTGGAGTGGTAAAGCGGGACGTCTTTACGAGCAGTACTTC. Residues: CAWSGKAGRLYEQYF.

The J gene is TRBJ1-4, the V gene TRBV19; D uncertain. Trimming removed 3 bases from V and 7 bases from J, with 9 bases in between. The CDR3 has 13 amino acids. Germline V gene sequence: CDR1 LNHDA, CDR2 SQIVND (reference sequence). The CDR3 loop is CASSIVQAEKLFF. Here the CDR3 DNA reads TGTGCCAGTAGTATTGTCCAAGCTGAAAAACTGTTTTTT. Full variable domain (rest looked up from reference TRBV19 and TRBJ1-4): DGGITQSPKYLFRKEGQNVTLSCEQNLNHDAMYWYRQDPGQGLRLIYYSQIVNDFQKGDIAEGYSVSREKKESFPLTVTSAQKNPTAFYLCASSIVQAEKLFFGSGTQLSVL.

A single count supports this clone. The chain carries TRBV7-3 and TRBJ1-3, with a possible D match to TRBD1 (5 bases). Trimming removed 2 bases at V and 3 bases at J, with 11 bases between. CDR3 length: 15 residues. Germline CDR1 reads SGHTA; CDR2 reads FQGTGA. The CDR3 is CASSLAPGVGNTIYF. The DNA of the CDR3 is TGTGCCAGCAGCTTAGCCCCGGGGGTTGGAAACACCATATATTTT.

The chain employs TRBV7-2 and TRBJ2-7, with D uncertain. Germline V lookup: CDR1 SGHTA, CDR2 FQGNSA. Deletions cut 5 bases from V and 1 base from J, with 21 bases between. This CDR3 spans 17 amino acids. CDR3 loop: CASSVTRWASRSYEQYF. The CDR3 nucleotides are TGTGCCAGCAGCGTCACCAGGTGGGCTTCAAGGTCCTACGAGCAGTACTTC.

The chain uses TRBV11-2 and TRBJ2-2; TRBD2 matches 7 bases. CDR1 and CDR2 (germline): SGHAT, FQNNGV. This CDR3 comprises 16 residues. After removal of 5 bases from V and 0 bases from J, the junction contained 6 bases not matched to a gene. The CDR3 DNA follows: TGTGCCAGCAGCCCCCAGCGGGATGCGAACACCGGGGAGCTGTTTTTT. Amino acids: CASSPQRDANTGELFF.

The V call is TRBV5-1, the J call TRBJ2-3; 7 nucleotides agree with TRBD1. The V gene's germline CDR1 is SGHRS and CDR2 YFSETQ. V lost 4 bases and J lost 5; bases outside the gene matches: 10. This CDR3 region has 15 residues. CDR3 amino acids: CASSVARQGLDTQYF. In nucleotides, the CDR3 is TGCGCCAGCAGCGTGGCACGACAGGGTTTAGATACGCAGTATTTT.

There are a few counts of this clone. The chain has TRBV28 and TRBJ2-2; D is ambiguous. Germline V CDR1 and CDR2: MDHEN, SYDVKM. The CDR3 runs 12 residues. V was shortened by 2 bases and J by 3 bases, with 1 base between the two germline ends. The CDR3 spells CASSLDTGELFF. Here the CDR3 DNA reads TGTGCCAGCAGTTTAGACACCGGGGAGCTGTTTTTT.

The CDR3 protein is CASSQTGLASSSSYNEQFF. The CDR3 DNA sequence: TGTGCCAGCAGCCAGACGGGACTAGCCTCAAGCAGCTCCTACAATGAGCAGTTCTTC. The chain couples TRBV7-9 to TRBJ2-1, with TRBD2 matching over 9 bases. Looked up from germline, CDR1 is SEHNR and CDR2 is FQNEAQ (reference sequence). Germline trimming cut 5 bases from V and 0 bases from J; bases unmatched to any gene: 14. The CDR3 is 19 amino acids.

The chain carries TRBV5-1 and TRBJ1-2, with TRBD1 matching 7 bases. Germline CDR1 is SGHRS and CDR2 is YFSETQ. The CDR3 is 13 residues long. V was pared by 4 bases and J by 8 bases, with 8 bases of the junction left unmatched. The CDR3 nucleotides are TGCGCCAGCAGCAGGGGACAGAGCGAAGGCTACACCTTC. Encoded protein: CASSRGQSEGYTF.

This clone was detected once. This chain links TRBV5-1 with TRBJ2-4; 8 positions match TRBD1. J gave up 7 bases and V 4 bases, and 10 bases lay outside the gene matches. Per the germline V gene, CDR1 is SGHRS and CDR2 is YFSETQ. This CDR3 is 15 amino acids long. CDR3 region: CASSLWTGSGNIQYF. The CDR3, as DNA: TGCGCCAGCAGCCTCTGGACAGGGAGCGGGAACATTCAGTACTTC.

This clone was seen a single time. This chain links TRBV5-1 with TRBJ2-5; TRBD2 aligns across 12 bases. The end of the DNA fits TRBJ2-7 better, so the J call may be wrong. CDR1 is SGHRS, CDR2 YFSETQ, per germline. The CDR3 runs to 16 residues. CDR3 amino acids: CASRAGGTSGLYEQYF. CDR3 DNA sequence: TGCGCCAGCAGAGCAGGCGGGACTAGCGGGCTGTACGAGCAGTACTTC.

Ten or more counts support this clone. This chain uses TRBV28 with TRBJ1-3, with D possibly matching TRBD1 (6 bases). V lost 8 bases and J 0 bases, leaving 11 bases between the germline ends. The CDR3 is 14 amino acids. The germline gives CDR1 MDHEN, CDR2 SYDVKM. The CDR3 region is CASQTGRSGNTIYF. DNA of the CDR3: TGTGCCAGCCAGACAGGCCGCTCTGGAAACACCATATATTTT.

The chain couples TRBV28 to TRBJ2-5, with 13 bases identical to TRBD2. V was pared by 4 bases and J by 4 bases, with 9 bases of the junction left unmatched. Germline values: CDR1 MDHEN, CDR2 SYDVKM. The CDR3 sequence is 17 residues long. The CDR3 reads CASSSGLAGARRETQYF. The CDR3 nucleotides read TGTGCCAGCAGTTCCGGACTAGCGGGAGCTCGGAGAGAGACCCAGTACTTC.

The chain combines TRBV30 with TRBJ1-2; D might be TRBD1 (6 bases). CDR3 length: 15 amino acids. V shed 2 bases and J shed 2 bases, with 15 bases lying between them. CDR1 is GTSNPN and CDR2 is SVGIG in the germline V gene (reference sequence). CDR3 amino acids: CAWSSRLDRNYGYTF. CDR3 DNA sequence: TGTGCCTGGAGTAGTCGGTTGGACAGAAACTATGGCTACACCTTC.

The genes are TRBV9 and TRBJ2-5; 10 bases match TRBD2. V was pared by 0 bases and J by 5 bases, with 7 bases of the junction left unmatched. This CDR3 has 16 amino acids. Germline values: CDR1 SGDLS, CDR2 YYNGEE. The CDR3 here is CASSVAAATSGETQYF. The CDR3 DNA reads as TGTGCCAGCAGCGTAGCTGCCGCGACTAGCGGGGAGACCCAGTACTTC.

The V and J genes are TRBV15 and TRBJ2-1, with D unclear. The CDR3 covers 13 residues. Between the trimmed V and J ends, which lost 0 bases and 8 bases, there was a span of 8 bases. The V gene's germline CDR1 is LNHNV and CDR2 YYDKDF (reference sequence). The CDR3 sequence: CATSRDFRYEQFF. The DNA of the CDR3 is TGTGCCACCAGCAGAGATTTCCGATATGAGCAGTTCTTC.

Written as DNA, the CDR3 is TGCAGCGTTGAAGATCCCCGACCGTCTAACTATGGCTACACCTTC. This codes for CSVEDPRPSNYGYTF. The rearrangement links TRBV29-1 to TRBJ1-2; the D is unclear. Trimming removed 0 bases from V and 0 bases from J, with 11 bases in between. The germline V gene encodes CDR1 SQVTM and CDR2 ANQGSEA. The CDR3 has 15 amino acids.

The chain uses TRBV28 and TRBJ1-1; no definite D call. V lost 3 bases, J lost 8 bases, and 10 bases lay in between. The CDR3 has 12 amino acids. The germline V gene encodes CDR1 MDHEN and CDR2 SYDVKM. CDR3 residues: CASSFPGGEAFF. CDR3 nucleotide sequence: TGTGCCAGCAGTTTCCCCGGAGGGGAAGCTTTCTTT.

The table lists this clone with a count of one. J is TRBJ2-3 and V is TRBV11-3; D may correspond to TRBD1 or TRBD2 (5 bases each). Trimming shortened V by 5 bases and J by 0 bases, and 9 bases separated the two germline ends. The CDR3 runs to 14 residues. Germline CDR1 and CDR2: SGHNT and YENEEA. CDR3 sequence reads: CASSPGASTDTQYF. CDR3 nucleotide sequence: TGTGCCAGCAGCCCCGGGGCTAGCACAGATACGCAGTATTTT.

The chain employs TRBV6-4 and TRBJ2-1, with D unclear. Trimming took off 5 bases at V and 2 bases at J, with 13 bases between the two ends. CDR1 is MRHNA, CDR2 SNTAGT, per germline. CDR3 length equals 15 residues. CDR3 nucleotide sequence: TGTGCCAGCAGTAGCGAGGACGCTACCTACAATGAGCAGTTCTTC. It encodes CASSSEDATYNEQFF.

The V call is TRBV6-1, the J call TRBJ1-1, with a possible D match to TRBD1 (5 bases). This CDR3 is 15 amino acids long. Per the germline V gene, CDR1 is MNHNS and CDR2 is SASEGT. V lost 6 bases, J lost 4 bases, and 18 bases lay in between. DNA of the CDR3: TGTGCCAGCAGCGCAGGTCCCTACGGGGCCACTGAAGCTTTCTTT. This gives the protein CASSAGPYGATEAFF.

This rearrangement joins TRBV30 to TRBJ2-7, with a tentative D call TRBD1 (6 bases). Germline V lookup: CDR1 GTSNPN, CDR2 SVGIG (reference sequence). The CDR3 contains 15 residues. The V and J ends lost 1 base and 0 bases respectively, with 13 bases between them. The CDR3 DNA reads TGTGCCTGGAGTGGTTCCGGACAGTACTCCTACGAGCAGTACTTC. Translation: CAWSGSGQYSYEQYF.

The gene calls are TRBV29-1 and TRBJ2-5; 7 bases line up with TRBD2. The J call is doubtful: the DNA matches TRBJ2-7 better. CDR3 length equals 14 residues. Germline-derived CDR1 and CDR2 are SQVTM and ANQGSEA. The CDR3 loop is CSVAKGLVVYEQYF. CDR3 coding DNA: TGCAGCGTCGCCAAAGGACTAGTTGTCTACGAGCAGTACTTC.

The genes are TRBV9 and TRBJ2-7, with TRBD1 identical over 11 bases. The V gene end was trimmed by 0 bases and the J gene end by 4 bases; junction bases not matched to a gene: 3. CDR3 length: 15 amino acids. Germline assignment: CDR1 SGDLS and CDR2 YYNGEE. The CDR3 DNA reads TGTGCCAGCAGCGTAGCGGGGACAGGGGGTTACGAGCAGTACTTC. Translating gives CASSVAGTGGYEQYF.

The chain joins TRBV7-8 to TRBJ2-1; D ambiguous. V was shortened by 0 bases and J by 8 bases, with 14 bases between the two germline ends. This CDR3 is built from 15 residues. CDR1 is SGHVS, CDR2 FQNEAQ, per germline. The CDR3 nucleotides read TGTGCCAGCAGCTTAGCAGCGAGAAGGTCGGATGAGCAGTTCTTC. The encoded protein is CASSLAARRSDEQFF.

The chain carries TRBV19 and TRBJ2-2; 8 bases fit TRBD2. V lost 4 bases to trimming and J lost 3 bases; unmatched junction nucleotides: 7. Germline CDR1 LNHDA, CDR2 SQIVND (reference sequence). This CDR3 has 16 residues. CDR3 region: CASSTFIAGYTGELFF. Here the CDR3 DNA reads TGTGCCAGTAGTACCTTTATAGCGGGATACACCGGGGAGCTGTTTTTT.

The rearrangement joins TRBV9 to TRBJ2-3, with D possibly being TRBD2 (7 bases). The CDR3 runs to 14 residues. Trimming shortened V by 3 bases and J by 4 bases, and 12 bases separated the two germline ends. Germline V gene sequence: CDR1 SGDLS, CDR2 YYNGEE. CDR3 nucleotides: TGTGCCAGCAGCGCTGGGGGGGGGCCAGATACGCAGTATTTT. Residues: CASSAGGGPDTQYF.

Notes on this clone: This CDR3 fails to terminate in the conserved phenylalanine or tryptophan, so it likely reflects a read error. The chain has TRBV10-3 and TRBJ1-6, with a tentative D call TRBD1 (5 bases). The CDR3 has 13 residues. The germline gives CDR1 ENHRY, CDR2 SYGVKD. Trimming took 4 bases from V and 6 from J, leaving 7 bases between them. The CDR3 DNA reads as TGTGCCATCAGTGCAGGGTCTAATTCACCCCTCCACTCT. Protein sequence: CAISAGSNSPLHS.

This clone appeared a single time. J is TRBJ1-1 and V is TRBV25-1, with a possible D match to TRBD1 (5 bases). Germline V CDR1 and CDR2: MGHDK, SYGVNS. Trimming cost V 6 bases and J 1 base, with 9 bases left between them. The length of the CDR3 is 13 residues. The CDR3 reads CASRKTGNTEAFF. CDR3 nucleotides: TGTGCCAGCAGGAAAACAGGGAACACTGAAGCTTTCTTT.